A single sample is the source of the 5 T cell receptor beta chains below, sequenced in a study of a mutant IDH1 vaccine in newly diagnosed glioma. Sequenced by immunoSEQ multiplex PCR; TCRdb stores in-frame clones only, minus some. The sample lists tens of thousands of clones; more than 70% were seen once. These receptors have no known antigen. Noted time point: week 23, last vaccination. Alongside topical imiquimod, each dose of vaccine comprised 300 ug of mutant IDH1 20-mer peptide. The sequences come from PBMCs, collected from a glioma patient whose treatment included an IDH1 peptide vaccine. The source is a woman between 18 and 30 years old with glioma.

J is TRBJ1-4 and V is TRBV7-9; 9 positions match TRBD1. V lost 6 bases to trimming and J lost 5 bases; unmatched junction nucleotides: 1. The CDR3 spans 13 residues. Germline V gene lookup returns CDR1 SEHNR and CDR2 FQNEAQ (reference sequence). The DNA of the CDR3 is TGTGCCAGCAGTGGACAGGGGAATGAAAAACTGTTTTTT. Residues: CASSGQGNEKLFF.

The CDR3 DNA follows: TGTGCCAGCTCGACGACAATCGACGAGCAGTACTTC. As protein: CASSTTIDEQYF. The chain joins TRBV18 to TRBJ2-7; D remains unclear. V lost 6 bases to trimming and J lost 5 bases, with 11 bases between them. The CDR3 totals 12 residues. Germline lookup yields CDR1 KGHSH and CDR2 LQKENI.

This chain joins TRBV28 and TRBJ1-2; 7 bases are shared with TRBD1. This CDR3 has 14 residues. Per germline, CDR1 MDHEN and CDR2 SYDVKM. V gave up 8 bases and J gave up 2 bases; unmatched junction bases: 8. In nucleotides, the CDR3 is TGTGCCAGCTGTCGGGACAGATTGAACTATGGCTACACCTTC. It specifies CASCRDRLNYGYTF.

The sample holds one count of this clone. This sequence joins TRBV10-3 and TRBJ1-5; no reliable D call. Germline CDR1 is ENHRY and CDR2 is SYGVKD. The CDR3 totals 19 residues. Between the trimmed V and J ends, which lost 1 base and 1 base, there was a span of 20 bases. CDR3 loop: CAISEFPPQEVGSNQPQHF. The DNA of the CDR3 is TGTGCCATCAGTGAGTTCCCCCCACAAGAGGTGGGAAGCAATCAGCCCCAGCATTTT.

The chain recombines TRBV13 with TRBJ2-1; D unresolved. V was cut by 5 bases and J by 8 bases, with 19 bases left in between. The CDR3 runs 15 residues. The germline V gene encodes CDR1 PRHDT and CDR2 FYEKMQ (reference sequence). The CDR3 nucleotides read TGTGCCAGCAGCCAGCAAAACGTACGGGCGGATGAGCAGTTCTTC. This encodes CASSQQNVRADEQFF.